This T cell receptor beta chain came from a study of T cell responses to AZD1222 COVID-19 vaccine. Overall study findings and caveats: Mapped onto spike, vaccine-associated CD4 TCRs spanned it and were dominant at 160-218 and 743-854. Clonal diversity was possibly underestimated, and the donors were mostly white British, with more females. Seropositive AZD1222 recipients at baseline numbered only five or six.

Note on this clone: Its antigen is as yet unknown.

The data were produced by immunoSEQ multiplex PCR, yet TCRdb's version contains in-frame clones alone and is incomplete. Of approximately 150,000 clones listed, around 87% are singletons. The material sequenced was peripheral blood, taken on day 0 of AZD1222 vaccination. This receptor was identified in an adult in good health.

CDR3 loop: CASSYGGQPQHF. Written as DNA, the CDR3 is TGTGCCAGCAGTTACGGCGGCCAGCCCCAGCATTTT. The chain combines TRBV6-5 with TRBJ1-5; D gene ambiguous. Germline CDR1 reads MNHEY; CDR2 reads SVGAGI. The germline V and J ends were trimmed by 2 bases and 7 bases, with 6 bases remaining between them. This CDR3 contains 12 residues.